This T cell receptor beta chain was sequenced in a study of CDR3 diversity in severe acne. Trimming at V came to 5 bases and at J to 7 bases, leaving 9 bases not matched to a gene. Per germline, CDR1 GTSNPN and CDR2 SVGIG (reference sequence). The length of the CDR3 is 14 residues. This clonotype was detected only a few times. TCRdb re-called the PCR reads through MiXCR, storing one row per CDR3 protein. The table records around 100,000 distinct CDR3 sequences, approximately 47% of them present only once. V and J are TRBV30 and TRBJ2-1; 9 positions agree with TRBD2. The sequence came from a male donor with acne. What was sequenced was blood. CDR3 sequence: CAWSGTSLRNEQFF. For the CDR3, the DNA is TGTGCCTGGTCCGGGACTAGCTTGCGGAATGAGCAGTTCTTC.